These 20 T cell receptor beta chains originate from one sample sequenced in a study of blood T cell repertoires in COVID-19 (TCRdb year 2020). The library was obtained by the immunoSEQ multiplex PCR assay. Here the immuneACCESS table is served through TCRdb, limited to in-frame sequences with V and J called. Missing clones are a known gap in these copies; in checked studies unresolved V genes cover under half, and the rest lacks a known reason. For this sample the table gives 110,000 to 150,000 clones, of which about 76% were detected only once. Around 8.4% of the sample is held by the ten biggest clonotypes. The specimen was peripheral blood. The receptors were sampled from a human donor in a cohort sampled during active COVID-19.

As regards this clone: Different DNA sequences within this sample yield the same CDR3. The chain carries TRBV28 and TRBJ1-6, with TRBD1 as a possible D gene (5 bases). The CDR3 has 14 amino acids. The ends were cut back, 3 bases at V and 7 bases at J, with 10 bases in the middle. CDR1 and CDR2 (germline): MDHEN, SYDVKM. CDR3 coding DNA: TGTGCCAGCAGTTTGGCCGGGGGGAATTCACCCCTCCACTTT. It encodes CASSLAGGNSPLHF.

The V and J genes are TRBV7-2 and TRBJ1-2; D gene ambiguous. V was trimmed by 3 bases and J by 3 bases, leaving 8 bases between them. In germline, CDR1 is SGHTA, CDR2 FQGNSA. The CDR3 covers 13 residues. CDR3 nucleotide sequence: TGTGCCAGCAGCTTTAGGGAGGACTATGGCTACACCTTC. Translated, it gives CASSFREDYGYTF.

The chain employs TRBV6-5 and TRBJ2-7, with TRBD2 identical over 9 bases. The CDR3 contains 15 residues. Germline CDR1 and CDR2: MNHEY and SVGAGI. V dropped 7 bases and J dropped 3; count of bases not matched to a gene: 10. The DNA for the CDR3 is TGTGCCAGCACCCGTGGGGGACTAGCAATCTACGAGCAGTACTTC. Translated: CASTRGGLAIYEQYF.

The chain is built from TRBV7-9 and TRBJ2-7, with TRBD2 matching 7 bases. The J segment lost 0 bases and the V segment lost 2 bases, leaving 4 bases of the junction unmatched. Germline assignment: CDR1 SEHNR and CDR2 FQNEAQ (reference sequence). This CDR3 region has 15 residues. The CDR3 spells CASSLWGRASYEQYF. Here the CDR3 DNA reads TGTGCCAGCAGCTTATGGGGGAGGGCCTCCTACGAGCAGTACTTC. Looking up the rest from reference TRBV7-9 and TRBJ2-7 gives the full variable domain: DTGVSQNPRHKITKRGQNVTFRCDPISEHNRLYWYRQTLGQGPEFLTYFQNEAQLEKSRLLSDRFSAERPKGSFSTLEIQRTEQGDSAMYLCASSLWGRASYEQYFGPGTRLTVT.

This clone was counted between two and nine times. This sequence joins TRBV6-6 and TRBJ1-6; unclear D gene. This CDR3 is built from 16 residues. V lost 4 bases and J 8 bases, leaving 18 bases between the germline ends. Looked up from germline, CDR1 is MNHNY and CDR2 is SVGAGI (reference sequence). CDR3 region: CASSSPRAGGYSPLHF. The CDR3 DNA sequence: TGTGCCAGCAGTTCCCCGAGGGCCGGAGGGTATTCACCCCTCCACTTT.

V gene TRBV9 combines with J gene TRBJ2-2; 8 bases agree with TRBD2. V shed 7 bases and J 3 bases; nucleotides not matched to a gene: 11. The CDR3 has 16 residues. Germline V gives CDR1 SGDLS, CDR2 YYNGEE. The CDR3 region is CASRRRSGGDTGELFF. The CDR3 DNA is TGTGCCAGCCGCCGAAGGTCGGGAGGGGACACCGGGGAGCTGTTTTTT.

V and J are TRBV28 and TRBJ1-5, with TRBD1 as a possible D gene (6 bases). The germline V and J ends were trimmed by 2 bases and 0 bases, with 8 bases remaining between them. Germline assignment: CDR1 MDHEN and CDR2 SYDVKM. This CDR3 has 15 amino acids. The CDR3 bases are TGTGCCAGCAGTTTACGGACAGCTAGCAATCAGCCCCAGCATTTT. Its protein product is CASSLRTASNQPQHF. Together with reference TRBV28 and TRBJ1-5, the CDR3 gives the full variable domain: DVKVTQSSRYLVKRTGEKVFLECVQDMDHENMFWYRQDPGLGLRLIYFSYDVKMKEKGDIPEGYSVSREKKERFSLILESASTNQTSMYLCASSLRTASNQPQHFGDGTRLSIL.

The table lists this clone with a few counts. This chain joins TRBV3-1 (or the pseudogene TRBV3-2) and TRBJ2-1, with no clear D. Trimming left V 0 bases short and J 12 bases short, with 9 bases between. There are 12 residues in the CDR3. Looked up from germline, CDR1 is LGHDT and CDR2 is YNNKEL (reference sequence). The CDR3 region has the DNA TGTGCCAGCAGCCAAGATCAGGCAGGGCAGTTCTTC. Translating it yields CASSQDQAGQFF.

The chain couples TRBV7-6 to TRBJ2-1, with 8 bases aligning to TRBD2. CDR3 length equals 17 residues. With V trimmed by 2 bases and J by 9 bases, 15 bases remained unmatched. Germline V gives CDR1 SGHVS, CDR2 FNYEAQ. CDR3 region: CASSLSPIGREAREQFF. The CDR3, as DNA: TGTGCCAGCAGCTTAAGCCCTATCGGGCGGGAGGCTCGTGAGCAGTTCTTC.

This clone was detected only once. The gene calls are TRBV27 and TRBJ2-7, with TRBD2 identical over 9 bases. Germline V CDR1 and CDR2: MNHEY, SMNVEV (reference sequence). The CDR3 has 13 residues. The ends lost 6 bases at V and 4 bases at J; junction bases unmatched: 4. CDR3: CASSSTSGYEQYF. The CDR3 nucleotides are TGTGCCAGCAGCTCGACTAGCGGATACGAGCAGTACTTC.

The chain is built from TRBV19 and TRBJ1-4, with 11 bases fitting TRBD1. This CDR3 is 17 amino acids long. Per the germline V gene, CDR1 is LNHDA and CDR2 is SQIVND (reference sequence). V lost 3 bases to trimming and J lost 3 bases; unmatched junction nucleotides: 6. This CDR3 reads CASSMSDRGPANEKLFF. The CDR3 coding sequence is TGTGCCAGTAGTATGTCGGACAGGGGGCCGGCTAATGAAAAACTGTTTTTT.

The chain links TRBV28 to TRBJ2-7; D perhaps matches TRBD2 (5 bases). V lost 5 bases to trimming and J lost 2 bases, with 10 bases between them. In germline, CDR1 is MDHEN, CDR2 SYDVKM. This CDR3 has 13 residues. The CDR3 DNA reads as TGTGCCAGCAGTCGGCTGCGGGCCTACGAGCAGTACTTC. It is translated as CASSRLRAYEQYF.

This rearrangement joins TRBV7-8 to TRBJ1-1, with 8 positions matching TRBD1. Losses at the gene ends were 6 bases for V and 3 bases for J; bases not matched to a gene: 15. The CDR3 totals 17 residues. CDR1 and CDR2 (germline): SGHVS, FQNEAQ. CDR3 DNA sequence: TGTGCCAGCAGATCGACAGGGGCCGTTAGTGGGGACACTGAAGCTTTCTTT. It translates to CASRSTGAVSGDTEAFF.

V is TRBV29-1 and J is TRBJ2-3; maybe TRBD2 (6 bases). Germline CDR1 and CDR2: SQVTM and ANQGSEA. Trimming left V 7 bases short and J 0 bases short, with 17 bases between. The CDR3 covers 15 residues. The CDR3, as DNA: TGCAGCGCCTCTTCGCGGGCGGGGAGCACAGATACGCAGTATTTT. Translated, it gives CSASSRAGSTDTQYF.

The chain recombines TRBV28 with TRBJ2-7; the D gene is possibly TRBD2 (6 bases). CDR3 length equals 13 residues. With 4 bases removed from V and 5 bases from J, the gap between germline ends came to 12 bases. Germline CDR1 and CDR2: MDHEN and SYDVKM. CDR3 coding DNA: TGTGCCAGCAGTTGGAGGGCCTGGGACGAGCAGTACTTC. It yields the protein CASSWRAWDEQYF.

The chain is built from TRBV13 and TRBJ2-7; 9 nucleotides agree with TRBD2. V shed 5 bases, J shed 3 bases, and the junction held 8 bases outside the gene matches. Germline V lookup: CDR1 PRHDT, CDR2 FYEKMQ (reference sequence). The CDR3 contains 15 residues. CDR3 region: CASSKGGLAYYEQYF. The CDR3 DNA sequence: TGTGCCAGCAGCAAAGGGGGACTAGCCTACTACGAGCAGTACTTC.

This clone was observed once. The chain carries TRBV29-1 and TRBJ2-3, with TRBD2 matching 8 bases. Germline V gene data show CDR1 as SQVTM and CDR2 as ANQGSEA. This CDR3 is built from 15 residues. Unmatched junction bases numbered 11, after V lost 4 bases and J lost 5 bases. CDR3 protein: CSVAAGREGIDTQYF. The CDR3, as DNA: TGCAGCGTTGCGGCGGGTCGGGAGGGGATAGATACGCAGTATTTT.

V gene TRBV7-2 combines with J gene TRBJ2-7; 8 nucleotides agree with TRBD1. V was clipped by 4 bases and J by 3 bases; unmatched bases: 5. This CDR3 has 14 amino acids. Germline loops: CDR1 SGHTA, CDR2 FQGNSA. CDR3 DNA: TGTGCCAGCAGCTCCCGGGACAGGCGCTACGAGCAGTACTTC. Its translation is CASSSRDRRYEQYF.

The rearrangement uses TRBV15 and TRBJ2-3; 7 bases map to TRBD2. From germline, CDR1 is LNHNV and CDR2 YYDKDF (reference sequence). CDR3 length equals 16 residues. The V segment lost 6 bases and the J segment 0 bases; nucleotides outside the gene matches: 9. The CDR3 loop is CATRPGLDSSTDTQYF. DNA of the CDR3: TGTGCCACCAGACCTGGACTAGACTCTAGCACAGATACGCAGTATTTT.

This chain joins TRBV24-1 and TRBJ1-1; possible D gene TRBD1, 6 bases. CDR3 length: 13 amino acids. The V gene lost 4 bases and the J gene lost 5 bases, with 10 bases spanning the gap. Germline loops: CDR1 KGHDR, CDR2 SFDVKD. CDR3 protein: CATSDRTVTEAFF. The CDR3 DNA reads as TGTGCCACCAGTGACAGGACAGTTACTGAAGCTTTCTTT.